The 27 T cell receptor beta chains below were found in one sample sequenced in a study of early T cells in non-severe SARS-CoV-2 infection. TCRdb independently ran MiXCR on the 5' RACE reads; one entry per CDR3 protein. Of tens of thousands of distinct CDR3 sequences listed, about 15% are singletons. The sequencing used whole blood, collected at baseline. Receptors originate from an adult who was a healthcare worker with PCR-confirmed SARS-CoV-2 infection or an uninfected control (not recorded which).

This clonotype was recorded at least ten times. The chain joins TRBV4-1 to TRBJ2-1; no reliable D call. V was pared by 4 bases and J by 7 bases, with 8 bases between. The V gene's germline CDR1 is MGHRA and CDR2 YSYEKL. The CDR3 consists of 12 residues. CDR3 nucleotide sequence: TGCGCCAGCAGCCTGGGAAGGAATGAGCAGTTCTTC. Residues: CASSLGRNEQFF.

Worth noting for this clonotype: A much larger clone differs from this one at a single base, so this may be a read error. CDR3 bases: TGTGCCAGCAGCCCCGGACAGGGGATAGACACCATATATTTT. It yields the protein CASSPGQGIDTIYF. J is TRBJ1-3 and V is TRBV9; 9 bases fit TRBD1. With 4 bases clipped from V and 8 bases from J, the junction kept 7 bases outside the gene matches. CDR1 and CDR2 (germline): SGDLS, YYNGEE. There are 14 residues in the CDR3.

This clonotype was observed a handful of times. CDR3 amino acids: CASSPRDSPLHF. CDR3 nucleotides: TGTGCCAGCAGCCCGAGGGATTCACCCCTCCACTTT. The V call is TRBV7-2, the J call TRBJ1-6, with D unresolved. The ends were cut back, 5 bases at V and 8 bases at J, with 7 bases in the middle. Germline V gene data show CDR1 as SGHTA and CDR2 as FQGNSA. The CDR3 covers 12 residues. Full variable domain (outside the CDR3, taken from reference TRBV7-2 and TRBJ1-6): GAGVSQSPSNKVTEKGKDVELRCDPISGHTALYWYRQSLGQGLEFLIYFQGNSAPDKSGLPSDRFSAERTGGSVSTLTIQRTQQEDSAVYLCASSPRDSPLHFGNGTRLTVT.

This clonotype was seen a few times. The rearrangement uses TRBV18 and TRBJ2-7, with D possibly being TRBD2 (7 bases). Germline lookup yields CDR1 KGHSH and CDR2 LQKENI. Trimming stripped 6 bases from V and 8 bases from J, with 23 bases between. The CDR3 loop spans 15 amino acids. CDR3 in DNA: TGTGCCAGCTCGCCTTCTAGCGGAGGGGGGGCTAAGCAGTACTTC. Translated, it gives CASSPSSGGGAKQYF.

The chain links TRBV27 to TRBJ2-1; tentatively, D is TRBD2 (6 bases). Germline CDR1 MNHEY, CDR2 SMNVEV (reference sequence). The CDR3 runs 15 residues. V lost 6 bases and J 9 bases, leaving 21 bases between the germline ends. CDR3 amino acids: CASSRPAAGQGEQFF. CDR3 nucleotides: TGTGCCAGCAGCCGACCAGCCGCGGGGCAGGGTGAGCAGTTCTTC.

The V and J genes are TRBV7-9 and TRBJ1-3, with D possibly being TRBD1 (6 bases). Looked up from germline, CDR1 is SEHNR and CDR2 is FQNEAQ (reference sequence). Trimming pared 5 bases from V and 0 bases from J, leaving 17 bases between. This CDR3 contains 17 residues. CDR3: CASSQDGRGVSGNTIYF. In nucleotides, the CDR3 is TGTGCCAGCAGCCAGGATGGCAGGGGTGTCTCTGGAAACACCATATATTTT.

This clonotype was counted only a few times. This chain connects TRBV12-3 or TRBV12-4 to TRBJ2-1; D possibly matches TRBD1 or TRBD2 (5 bases each). The CDR3 spans 13 residues. Between the trimmed V and J ends, which lost 8 bases and 6 bases, there was a span of 14 bases. DNA of the CDR3: TGTGCCAGCGAAGGACTGAGGGGCAATGAGCAGTTCTTC. Translating gives CASEGLRGNEQFF.

In this sample, this clonotype turned up a few times. A read error may account for a junction end that differs from germline. The CDR3 DNA follows: TGTGCCAGTGTTACGTGGAACAACGGGGAGCTGTTTTTT. It encodes CASVTWNNGELFF. V and J are TRBV12-3 or TRBV12-4 and TRBJ2-2; D remains unclear. CDR3 length: 13 residues.

This clonotype was counted a few times. The gene calls are TRBV21-1 and TRBJ2-1; the table's D call, TRBD2, has no DNA check behind it. TRBV21-1 is a pseudogene segment. This CDR3 is built from 16 residues. The CDR3 nucleotides are TGTGCCAGCAGCGGGACTAGCGGGAAGTGTGGGAATGAGCAGTTCTTC. This codes for CASSGTSGKCGNEQFF.

This clonotype was observed at least ten times. The CDR3, as DNA: TGTGCCACCAGCAGAGACCAGCTAACTAATGAAAAACTGTTTTTT. This encodes CATSRDQLTNEKLFF. The rearrangement uses TRBV15 and TRBJ1-4; no clear D. The germline V gene encodes CDR1 LNHNV and CDR2 YYDKDF (reference sequence). The CDR3 has 15 amino acids. V lost 0 bases, J lost 1 base, and 6 bases lay in between. The variable domain in full, with the rest retrieved from reference TRBV15 and TRBJ1-4, is DAMVIQNPRYQVTQFGKPVTLSCSQTLNHNVMYWYQQKSSQAPKLLFHYYDKDFNNEADTPDNFQSRRPNTSFCFLDIRSPGLGDTAMYLCATSRDQLTNEKLFFGSGTQLSVL.

This chain connects TRBV7-9 to TRBJ2-7; D ambiguous. V lost 6 bases, J lost 4 bases, and 7 bases lay in between. This CDR3 spans 11 amino acids. Germline lookup yields CDR1 SEHNR and CDR2 FQNEAQ (reference sequence). For the CDR3, the DNA is TGTGCCAGCAGTTGGAATTACGAGCAGTACTTC. Encoded protein: CASSWNYEQYF.

This chain connects TRBV3-1 to TRBJ2-3; TRBD2 is a possible D gene (6 bases). Trimming left V 1 base short and J 2 bases short, with 16 bases between. Looked up from germline, CDR1 is LGHDT and CDR2 is YNNKEL (reference sequence). The CDR3 covers 17 residues. The CDR3 sequence is CASSQGVAEITTDTQYF. CDR3 nucleotide sequence: TGTGCCAGCAGCCAAGGTGTAGCGGAGATAACCACAGATACGCAGTATTTT.

V usage is TRBV7-8 and J usage is TRBJ2-7, with 7 bases aligning to TRBD2. CDR3 length: 15 residues. With V trimmed by 5 bases and J by 1 base, 8 bases remained unmatched. Germline V lookup: CDR1 SGHVS, CDR2 FQNEAQ. The CDR3 loop reads CASSLEGGSSYEQYF. The CDR3, as DNA: TGTGCCAGCAGCCTAGAGGGCGGGAGTTCCTACGAGCAGTACTTC.

The V and J genes are TRBV11-2 and TRBJ2-3; 9 bases are a match to TRBD2. This CDR3 region has 17 residues. Trimming at V came to 1 base and at J to 2 bases, leaving 7 bases not matched to a gene. Germline V gene lookup returns CDR1 SGHAT and CDR2 FQNNGV. The CDR3 DNA follows: TGTGCCAGCAGCTTAGGGGGACTAGCAGATTTCACAGATACGCAGTATTTT. Encoded protein: CASSLGGLADFTDTQYF.

This clonotype was seen many times. The J gene is TRBJ1-6, the V gene TRBV7-9, with 7 bases that match TRBD1. V shed 0 bases, J shed 6 bases, and the junction held 5 bases outside the gene matches. The germline V gene encodes CDR1 SEHNR and CDR2 FQNEAQ (reference sequence). The CDR3 covers 16 residues. In nucleotides, the CDR3 is TGTGCCAGCAGCTTAGCCCTGGGACAGTCTAATTCACCCCTCCACTTT. Translating gives CASSLALGQSNSPLHF.

This clonotype was detected only a few times. This rearrangement joins TRBV6-2 or TRBV6-3 to TRBJ2-1; no reliable D call. Germline V gene data show CDR1 as MNHEY and CDR2 as SVGEGT. This CDR3 comprises 11 residues. With 7 bases removed from V and 9 bases from J, the gap between germline ends came to 10 bases. CDR3: CASKHDGEQFF. DNA of the CDR3: TGTGCCAGCAAACATGATGGTGAGCAGTTCTTC.

This chain links TRBV3-1 with TRBJ1-2; no clear D gene. V lost 0 bases and J 4 bases, leaving 6 bases between the germline ends. This CDR3 comprises 13 residues. Germline V gives CDR1 LGHDT, CDR2 YNNKEL (reference sequence). CDR3 region: CASSQEATYGYTF. CDR3 nucleotide sequence: TGTGCCAGCAGCCAAGAGGCCACCTATGGCTACACCTTC.

This clonotype appeared many times. The chain employs TRBV29-1 and TRBJ2-5; D gene unclear. V lost 4 bases to trimming and J lost 1 base, with 13 bases between them. There are 14 residues in the CDR3. Germline V lookup: CDR1 SQVTM, CDR2 ANQGSEA. The CDR3 DNA reads TGCAGCGTTGTGCTTAAAGCGCTCCAAGAGACCCAGTACTTC. The encoded protein is CSVVLKALQETQYF. Filled out from reference TRBV29-1 and TRBJ2-5, the complete variable domain reads SAVISQKPSRDICQRGTSLTIQCQVDSQVTMMFWYRQQPGQSLTLIATANQGSEATYESGFVIDKFPISRPNLTFSTLTVSNMSPEDSSIYLCSVVLKALQETQYFGPGTRLLVL.

This clonotype was observed a handful of times. J is TRBJ1-1 and V is TRBV5-6; D might be TRBD1 (6 bases). Per germline, CDR1 SGHDT and CDR2 YYEEEE. This CDR3 has 14 amino acids. V was clipped by 1 base and J by 7 bases, with 14 bases between them. This chain's CDR3 is CASSLSEIRGEAFF. The DNA of the CDR3 is TGTGCCAGCAGCTTGTCTGAGATCAGGGGTGAAGCTTTCTTT.

This clonotype was found a few times. The genes are TRBV28 and TRBJ1-2; D unresolved. Trimming stripped 6 bases from V and 5 bases from J, with 10 bases between. The CDR3 is 12 residues long. CDR1 is MDHEN, CDR2 SYDVKM, per germline. The CDR3 region has the DNA TGTGCCAGCAGCCTACCGAAATATGGCTACACCTTC. It yields the protein CASSLPKYGYTF.

V usage is TRBV12-3 or TRBV12-4 and J usage is TRBJ2-1; D not resolved. The CDR3 has 12 amino acids. Trimming shortened V by 3 bases and J by 8 bases, and 8 bases separated the two germline ends. CDR3 loop: CASSFRRHEQFF. In nucleotides, the CDR3 is TGTGCCAGCAGTTTTCGACGGCATGAGCAGTTCTTC.

The table lists this clonotype with a few counts. This chain links TRBV20-1 with TRBJ2-7, with D unclear. The CDR3 length is 13 residues. Per germline, CDR1 DFQATT and CDR2 SNEGSKA (reference sequence). The chain's CDR3 is CMLLRVGPSEQYF. CDR3 nucleotide sequence: TGCATGCTACTTAGAGTTGGGCCAAGCGAGCAGTACTTC.

This clonotype showed up just a few times. The genes are TRBV6-5 and TRBJ2-1; possibly TRBD2 for D (6 bases). Per the germline V gene, CDR1 is MNHEY and CDR2 is SVGAGI. This CDR3 is built from 14 residues. Deletions cut 0 bases from V and 9 bases from J, with 12 bases between. DNA for the CDR3: TGTGCCAGCAGTTACTCCGGGGGAGTCGGTGAGCAGTTCTTC. Translation gives CASSYSGGVGEQFF.

In this sample, this clonotype turned up a few times. This rearrangement joins TRBV23-1 to TRBJ2-3, with D unresolved. TRBV23-1 is given ORF status, its function remaining uncertain. V was cut by 9 bases and J by 2 bases, with 6 bases left in between. The CDR3 sequence is 11 residues long. This chain's CDR3 is CARPFTDTQYF. CDR3 nucleotide sequence: TGCGCCAGGCCCTTCACAGATACGCAGTATTTT.

In this sample, this clonotype turned up many times. V and J are TRBV3-1 and TRBJ2-3; D uncertain. The germline CDR1 and CDR2 sequences are LGHDT and YNNKEL (reference sequence). The CDR3 loop spans 12 amino acids. Trimming took 3 bases from V and 2 from J, leaving 3 bases between them. CDR3 DNA: TGTGCCAGCAGCCAGTTCACAGATACGCAGTATTTT. As protein: CASSQFTDTQYF.

This clonotype showed up just a few times. CDR3 nucleotides: TGTGCCAGCAGCCAAAGCCAAAGCAGAAGGGATACGCAGTATTTT. Residues: CASSQSQSRRDTQYF. The chain couples TRBV27 to TRBJ2-3; no clear D gene. Trimming left V 6 bases short and J 6 bases short, with 19 bases between. Germline V gives CDR1 MNHEY, CDR2 SMNVEV (reference sequence). The CDR3 loop spans 15 amino acids.

This clonotype was recorded at least ten times. The chain couples TRBV30 to TRBJ1-1; D is undetermined. CDR3 size: 12 residues. V was shortened by 7 bases and J by 7 bases, with 16 bases between the two germline ends. The V gene's germline CDR1 is GTSNPN and CDR2 SVGIG (reference sequence). CDR3 coding DNA: TGTGCCTTTATACCGGGTGTAGTTGAAGCTTTCTTT. Amino acids: CAFIPGVVEAFF.